The next 5 T cell receptor beta chains were all read from a single sample in a study of tumor-infiltrating lymphocytes in primary liver carcinoma. Production of TCR beta cDNA used 500 ng total RNA together with a constant-region primer. Researchers made the TCR beta libraries by running three nested multiplex PCR rounds with slightly modified ARM-PCR. Each of the first two PCR rounds ran roughly 9 cycles with TRBV1-TRBV30 forward and C-beta reverse primers. One entry per CDR3 protein, called by TCRdb with MiXCR from the multiplex PCR reads. The top ten clones hold roughly 7% of a sample with under 200,000 distinct CDR3 sequences, about 65% of them seen once. Researchers drew blood RNA from unsorted whole blood and extracted germline DNA as well. Sequencing was performed on peripheral blood. The receptors were gathered from a woman between 55 and 75 years old with primary liver carcinoma and hepatitis B virus infection.

This clonotype was seen more than once but under ten times. This sequence joins TRBV6-1 and TRBJ2-3; 7 bases are shared with TRBD1. The V gene's germline CDR1 is MNHNS and CDR2 SASEGT. CDR3 length: 15 residues. The trim removed 2 bases at V and 2 bases at J, leaving 4 bases unmatched. Here the CDR3 reads CASSEPGTATDTQYF. Written as DNA, the CDR3 is TGTGCCAGCAGTGAACCTGGGACAGCCACAGATACGCAGTATTTT.

About this clonotype itself: The missing conserved phenylalanine or tryptophan at the end of this CDR3 makes a read error likely. The chain combines TRBV29-1 with TRBJ2-1; D is unclear. Per the germline V gene, CDR1 is SQVTM and CDR2 is ANQGSEA. The CDR3 runs to 13 residues. The V gene lost 0 bases and the J gene lost 1 base, with 4 bases spanning the gap. The CDR3 loop reads CSVEDRSYNEQFL. As DNA, the CDR3 is TGCAGCGTTGAAGACAGATCCTACAATGAGCAGTTCCTC.

Comments on this clonotype: A junction end diverges from the germline sequence, so it may reflect a read error. This sequence joins TRBV11-2 and TRBJ2-5, with unresolved D. CDR3 length equals 11 residues. Germline V lookup: CDR1 SGHAT, CDR2 FQNNGV. CDR3 bases: TGTACCAGCAGCTTGCAGGAGACCCAGTACTTC. Translating gives CTSSLQETQYF.

In this sample, this clonotype turned up a few times. The final CDR3 position lacks the conserved phenylalanine or tryptophan, pointing to a likely read error. The chain carries TRBV6-5 and TRBJ2-3; TRBD2 matches at 8 bases. The ends lost 6 bases at V and 4 bases at J; junction bases unmatched: 9. Germline assignment: CDR1 MNHEY and CDR2 SVGAGI. There are 15 residues in the CDR3. CDR3: CASSAGTSDADTQYL. The CDR3 DNA follows: TGTGCCAGCAGCGCCGGGACTAGTGACGCAGATACGCAGTATCTT.

Concerning this clonotype itself: A much more abundant neighbour one base away suggests this may be a read error. This chain links TRBV12-3 or TRBV12-4 with TRBJ2-5; D unresolved. The CDR3 consists of 12 residues. CDR3 loop: CAGSLFQETQYF. The CDR3 region has the DNA TGTGCCGGCAGTTTATTCCAAGAGACCCAGTACTTC.